This T cell receptor beta chain is drawn from a study of shared T cell receptors in the human thymus. Trimming at V came to 5 bases and at J to 3 bases, leaving 10 bases not matched to a gene. This CDR3 is 17 amino acids long. Germline V gene lookup returns CDR1 LGHNA and CDR2 YSLEER. Libraries were prepared by immunoSEQ multiplex PCR; TCRdb keeps only in-frame clonotypes and omits some of them. The sample carries hundreds of thousands of clones, around nine tenths recorded once. This same sample was also taken into another study, of human thymus T cells. That work adds: From resections taken during corrective heart surgery, the thymus tissue was obtained. Apparent skewing of V and J gene usage characterized both thymic and blood repertoires. As related research reported, thymic repertoires overlapped highly among unrelated individuals.

This chain links TRBV4-3 with TRBJ2-6, with 7 bases aligning to TRBD2. The sample was thymocytes. This receptor was taken from a boy under two years old with a congenital heart defect. In DNA form, the CDR3 reads TGCGCCAGCAGCTCTAGATGGGAGGGCCGTGGGGCCAACGTCCTGACTTTC. This translates into CASSSRWEGRGANVLTF.